These T cell receptor beta chains were read from a single sample in a study of blood T cell repertoires in COVID-19. Clones were read by immunoSEQ multiplex PCR, and TCRdb kept only the in-frame ones, dropping some. The sample lists hundreds of thousands of clones, approximately 87% occurring once. Specimen: peripheral blood. The receptors originated from a middle-aged woman who had recovered from COVID-19. Each CDR3 is given with its conserved first and last residue. Fields, in order: J gene, clone size, V gene, D gene, CDR3 DNA, CDR3 protein. A D gene is named only where the DNA matches it firmly. The size field is filled for only some rows; it gives once, few, many or a size class.

>TRBJ1-1|.|TRBV4-3|.
TGCGCCAGCAGCCAAGATTATGGAGGAGGGAGTACTGAAGCTTTCTTT
CASSQDYGGGSTEAFF
>TRBJ1-6|once|TRBV30|TRBD1
TGTGCCTGGAGTTTGGGGACAGTGGGGGAATCACCCCTCCACTTT
CAWSLGTVGESPLHF
>TRBJ1-1|few|TRBV5-1|TRBD1
TGCGCCAGCAGCTTCCTTTCCGTGGACAGGGGCGAGAACACTGAAGCTTTCTTT
CASSFLSVDRGENTEAFF
>TRBJ1-1|.|TRBV7-8|.
TGTGCCAGCAGCTTCGGACAGATGAACACTGAAGCTTTCTTT
CASSFGQMNTEAFF
>TRBJ1-4|.|TRBV6-5|TRBD1
TGTGCCAGCAGTTCAGGACAGGGGCAAAAACTGTTTTTT
CASSSGQGQKLFF
>TRBJ1-1|.|TRBV18|.
TGTGCCAGCTCACTGGGCTGGGGGGACACTGAAGCTTTCTTT
CASSLGWGDTEAFF
>TRBJ2-5|.|TRBV6-4|TRBD2
TGTGCCAGCAGTGACTCGCGACTAGCGGGGCCCCAAGAGACCCAGTACTTC
CASSDSRLAGPQETQYF
>TRBJ2-7|few|TRBV4-2|.
TGTGCCAGCAGCCAAGACGTTTATGTGGGGGGGCGTAGCAACGAGCAGTACTTC
CASSQDVYVGGRSNEQYF
>TRBJ1-1|.|TRBV2|.
TGTGCCAGCAGGGAGGGGCAGGGATGGACTGAAGCTTTCTTT
CASREGQGWTEAFF
>TRBJ2-7|.|TRBV3-1/TRBV3-2|TRBD1
TGTGCCAGCAGCCAACCCCTCTGCGTATGGGACAGAGCCTACGAGCAGTACTTC
CASSQPLCVWDRAYEQYF
>TRBJ1-5|.|TRBV9|.
TGTGCCAGCAGCGTAGGAGGGGGTAACCAGCCCCAGCATTTT
CASSVGGGNQPQHF
>TRBJ2-7|.|TRBV13|.
TGTGCCAGCAGCCCACCAAGGGGCGAGCAGTACTTC
CASSPPRGEQYF
>TRBJ1-2|.|TRBV6-5|TRBD1
TGTGCCAGCAGCAGGACAGGCTATGGCTACACCTTC
CASSRTGYGYTF
>TRBJ1-1|once|TRBV4-3|.
TGCGCCAGCAGCCAAGAAGCCAGGGGTGACACTGAAGCTTTCTTT
CASSQEARGDTEAFF
>TRBJ1-5|.|TRBV18|TRBD1
TGTGCCAGCTCTCCGGGACAGGGGCCGCGTGGCAATCAGCCCCAGCATTTT
CASSPGQGPRGNQPQHF
>TRBJ2-1|.|TRBV6-5|.
TGTGCCAGCAGTTGGGGCCCCGGTGAGCAGTTCTTC
CASSWGPGEQFF
>TRBJ2-4|.|TRBV19|.
TGTGCCAGTAGTCACAGGGTTGGCATTCAGTACTTC
CASSHRVGIQYF
>TRBJ2-7|.|TRBV9|TRBD1
TGTGCCAGCAGCGCCGGACACAGGGGAGCCGAGCAGTACTTC
CASSAGHRGAEQYF
>TRBJ1-2|few|TRBV6-5|TRBD1
TGTGCCAGCAGTACCGGGACAGCCGCTAACTATGGCTACACCTTC
CASSTGTAANYGYTF
>TRBJ1-1|.|TRBV6-6|.
TGTGCCAGCAGCCAGTCTACAGAGAACACTGAAGCTTTCTTT
CASSQSTENTEAFF
>TRBJ2-1|.|TRBV18|TRBD2
TGTGCCAGCTCACCACCTAGCGGGGGAAATGAGCAGTTCTTC
CASSPPSGGNEQFF
>TRBJ2-7|.|TRBV7-8|.
TGTGCCAGCAGCTCCGCCGTGACGGGAGCCTACGAGCAGTACTTC
CASSSAVTGAYEQYF
>TRBJ1-3|.|TRBV3-1/TRBV3-2|.
TGTGCCAGCAGCCAGTTCGGTTGGCAGGAAATATCTGGAAACACCATATATTTT
CASSQFGWQEISGNTIYF
>TRBJ1-4|.|TRBV5-1|.
TGCGCCAGCAGCTTGGTTCCAGGCTCTAATGAAAAACTGTTTTTT
CASSLVPGSNEKLFF
>TRBJ1-1|.|TRBV2|TRBD1
TGTGCCAGCATACAGGGGGGGTTTACGCGAGCTTTCTTT
CASIQGGFTRAFF
>TRBJ2-3|.|TRBV10-3|TRBD2
TGTGCCACCTCGACTAGCGGGGAGAGCACAGATACGCAGTATTTT
CATSTSGESTDTQYF
>TRBJ2-6|.|TRBV18|.
TGTGCCAGCTCACCATCAGGCGAGCCCTCTGGGGCCAACGTCCTGACTTTC
CASSPSGEPSGANVLTF
>TRBJ1-5|.|TRBV6-4|TRBD1
TGTGCCAGCAGTGCTGGGGACAGGGGAGGTCATAGCAATCAGCCCCAGCATTTT
CASSAGDRGGHSNQPQHF
>TRBJ2-7|.|TRBV7-9|.
TGTGCCAGCAGCCATCTAGAGACAGGAACCTACGAGCAGTACTTC
CASSHLETGTYEQYF
>TRBJ1-2|.|TRBV7-9|.
TGTGCCAGCAGCCCCTCGGGAGGGTATGGCTACACCTTC
CASSPSGGYGYTF
>TRBJ2-7|.|TRBV12-3/TRBV12-4|.
TGTGCCAGCAGGGACAGCCAAAGGAACGAGCAGTACTTC
CASRDSQRNEQYF
>TRBJ2-3|.|TRBV19|.
TGTGCCAGTAGTACCGGTCGGGGTTATTGGGATACGCAGTATTTT
CASSTGRGYWDTQYF
>TRBJ1-4|.|TRBV12-3/TRBV12-4|TRBD1
TGTGCCAGCAGTTTTGGCAGGGGGGACAAAAATTTT
CASSFGRGDKNF
>TRBJ2-1|once|TRBV27|TRBD2
TGTGCCAGCAGTTCATATAGCGGGGGGGTTGGGGAGCAGTTCTTC
CASSSYSGGVGEQFF
>TRBJ1-2|.|TRBV7-9|.
TGTGCCAGCAGCCCAAACACAGGGATCTATGGCTACACCTTC
CASSPNTGIYGYTF
>TRBJ1-2|.|TRBV5-6|TRBD1
TGTGCCAGCAGCTTGGAGGGGACAGGGCTCCTCTATGGCTACACCTTC
CASSLEGTGLLYGYTF
>TRBJ2-5|.|TRBV9|.
TGTGCCAGCAGCGTAGGTCCAGAAGAGACCCAGTACTTC
CASSVGPEETQYF
>TRBJ1-6|.|TRBV11-2|.
TGTGCCAGCAGCTTAGAAGGGAGGGGGGATTCACCCCTCCACTTT
CASSLEGRGDSPLHF
>TRBJ1-4|.|TRBV27|TRBD1
TGTGCCAGCAGCTATGACAGGGGATATGAAAAACTGTTTTTT
CASSYDRGYEKLFF
>TRBJ1-3|.|TRBV19|.
TGTGCCAGTACCAAGGCCGGCCAGGGTGGTCTCTGGGGAAACACCATATATTTT
CASTKAGQGGLWGNTIYF
>TRBJ2-1|.|TRBV3-1/TRBV3-2|.
TGTGCCAGCAATCCACAGGGTAACAATGAGCAGTTCTTC
CASNPQGNNEQFF
>TRBJ1-1|.|TRBV5-1|TRBD1
TGCGCCAGCAGCTCACAGACAGGGGAGAACACTGAAGCTTTCTTT
CASSSQTGENTEAFF
>TRBJ1-6|.|TRBV10-2|TRBD1
TGCGCCAGCAGTGCGGCAGGGGGTTTCCCGTTTAGCTCCTATAATTCACCCCTCCACTTT
CASSAAGGFPFSSYNSPLHF
>TRBJ2-2|.|TRBV15|.
TGTGCCACCAGCAGAGACGATAGGGGCTACACCGGGGAGCTGTTTTTT
CATSRDDRGYTGELFF
>TRBJ2-7|.|TRBV5-1|TRBD1
TGCGCCAGCAGCTCCCGACAGGGGACCTCCTACGAGCAGTACTTC
CASSSRQGTSYEQYF
>TRBJ2-5|.|TRBV7-7|TRBD2
TGTGCTAGCAGCCCTACTAGCGGGGGGCCCCCGTACCAAGAGACCCAGTACTTC
CASSPTSGGPPYQETQYF
>TRBJ2-7|.|TRBV11-3|TRBD2
TGTGCTATAGGCCGGCGGGGGAGCTGCGAGCAGTACTTC
CAIGRRGSCEQYF
>TRBJ1-2|.|TRBV5-4|.
TGTGCCAGCAATCACGATACAGGGTCGGGGGGCTACACCTTC
CASNHDTGSGGYTF
>TRBJ1-1|.|TRBV7-9|.
TGTGCCAGCAGCCAAGCCCGTGAAGCTTTCTTT
CASSQAREAFF
>TRBJ1-2|.|TRBV7-9|.
TGTGCCAGCAGCTTAGGGCCAGGGCGAGGCTACACCTTC
CASSLGPGRGYTF
>TRBJ2-1|.|TRBV18|TRBD2
TGTGCCAGCTCACCTGGCTGGGGTAGCGGGGGATTACCCTACAATGAGCAGTTCTTC
CASSPGWGSGGLPYNEQFF
>TRBJ1-1|.|TRBV29-1|TRBD1
TGCAGCGTTGAAGATAAGAAGGGTAGGGGGCTTTTAAACACTGAAGCTTTCTTT
CSVEDKKGRGLLNTEAFF
>TRBJ2-5|.|TRBV18|TRBD1
TGTGCCAGCTCACCAGACCCCCTGAGGGACAGGGGTAAGACCCAGTACTTC
CASSPDPLRDRGKTQYF
>TRBJ2-4|.|TRBV28|.
TGTGCCAGCAGTTTGGGGGGGCTGGAGGACATTCAGTACTTC
CASSLGGLEDIQYF
>TRBJ2-7|.|TRBV10-3|.
TGTGCCATCGATGTCCCTACCGGGGGAGCCTACGAGCAGTACTTC
CAIDVPTGGAYEQYF
>TRBJ1-3|few|TRBV2|.
TGTGCCAGCAGGGCGGGTCTGGCAAACACCATATATTTT
CASRAGLANTIYF
>TRBJ2-7|.|TRBV11-3|TRBD1
TGTGCCAGCAGCTTAGGACAGGGGTTCGACGAGCAGTACTTC
CASSLGQGFDEQYF
>TRBJ2-7|.|TRBV5-6|TRBD2
TGTGCCAGCAGCTTGGAAGCGGGGGGAGCCCAATACGAGCAGTACTTC
CASSLEAGGAQYEQYF
>TRBJ1-3|.|TRBV5-4|.
TGTGCCAGCAGCCAACCCGGGGGGGGAAACACCATATATTTT
CASSQPGGGNTIYF
>TRBJ2-2|.|TRBV4-1|.
TGCGCCAGCAGCCGTTATCGATCGGGACCGGGACTTAGGAACACCGGGGAGCTGTTTTTT
CASSRYRSGPGLRNTGELFF